This T cell receptor beta chain is drawn from a study of Ad26.COV2.S vaccination and SARS-CoV-2 variants. Sequencing used immunoSEQ multiplex PCR; TCRdb keeps in-frame clones, though not all of them. The sample yields roughly 380,000 clones, 92% seen once. V shed 1 base, J shed 4 bases, and the junction held 4 bases outside the gene matches. This CDR3 contains 15 residues. CDR1 SGHVS and CDR2 FQNEAQ come from the germline V gene. This clone was observed a single time. The sample here was peripheral blood, taken after recovery from COVID-19. This chain links TRBV7-8 with TRBJ1-5; 7 bases line up with TRBD1. The clonotype originates from a human donor who had recovered from COVID-19. The CDR3 reads CASSLVTGANQPQHF. In DNA, the CDR3 is TGTGCCAGCAGCTTAGTAACAGGGGCAAATCAGCCCCAGCATTTT.